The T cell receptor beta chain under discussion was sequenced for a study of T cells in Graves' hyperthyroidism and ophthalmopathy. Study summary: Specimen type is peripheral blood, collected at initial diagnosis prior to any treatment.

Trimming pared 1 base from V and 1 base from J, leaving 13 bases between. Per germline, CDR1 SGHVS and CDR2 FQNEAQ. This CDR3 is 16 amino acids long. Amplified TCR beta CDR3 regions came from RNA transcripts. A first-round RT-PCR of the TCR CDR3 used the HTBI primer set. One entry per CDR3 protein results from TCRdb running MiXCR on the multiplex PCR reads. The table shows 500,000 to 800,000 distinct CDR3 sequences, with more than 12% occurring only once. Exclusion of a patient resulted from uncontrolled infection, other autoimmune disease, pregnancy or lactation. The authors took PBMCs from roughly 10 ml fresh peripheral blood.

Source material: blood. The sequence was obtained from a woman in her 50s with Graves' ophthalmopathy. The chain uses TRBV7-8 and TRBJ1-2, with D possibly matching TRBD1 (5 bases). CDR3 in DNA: TGTGCCAGCAGCTTAGAGTCACCGACAGTTAACTATGGCTACACCTTC. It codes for CASSLESPTVNYGYTF.